This TCR beta chain was found in a study of blood T cell repertoires in COVID-19. About the study: Acute and convalescent COVID-19 samples came from the United States, Italy and Spain.

While infection was still active, Seattle patients were enrolled and then followed longitudinally. Using immunoSEQ multiplex PCR, the repertoire was profiled, and TCRdb retains in-frame clones only, with some absent. The repertoire holds 97,000 or so clones, 75% to 90% seen once, with 5.2% in the top ten. The sample comprised peripheral blood. This receptor was identified in a woman aged 50 to 60 with COVID-19, enrolled during active disease.

Here the CDR3 reads CASSFRQPQETQYF. The CDR3 region has the DNA TGTGCCAGCAGCTTTCGACAGCCCCAAGAGACCCAGTACTTC. The chain has TRBV7-2 and TRBJ2-5; maybe TRBD1 (5 bases). The CDR3 sequence is 14 residues long. V dropped 3 bases and J dropped 1 base, with 9 bases sitting between them. Germline values: CDR1 SGHTA, CDR2 FQGNSA.